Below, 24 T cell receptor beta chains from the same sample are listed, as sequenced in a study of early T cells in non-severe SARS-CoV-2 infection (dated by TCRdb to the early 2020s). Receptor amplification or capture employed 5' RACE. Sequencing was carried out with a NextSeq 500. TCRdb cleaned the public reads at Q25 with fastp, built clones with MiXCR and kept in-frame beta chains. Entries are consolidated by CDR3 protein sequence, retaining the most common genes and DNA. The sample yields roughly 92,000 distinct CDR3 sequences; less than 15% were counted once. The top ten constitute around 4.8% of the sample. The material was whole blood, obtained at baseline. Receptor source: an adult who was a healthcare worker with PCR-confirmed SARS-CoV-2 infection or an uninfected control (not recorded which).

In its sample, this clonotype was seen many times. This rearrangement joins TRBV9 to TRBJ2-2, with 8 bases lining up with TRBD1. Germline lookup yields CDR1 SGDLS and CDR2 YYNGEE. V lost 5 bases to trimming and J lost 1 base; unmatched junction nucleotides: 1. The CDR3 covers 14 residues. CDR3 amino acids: CASRGQVNTGELFF. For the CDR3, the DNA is TGTGCCAGCAGGGGACAGGTGAACACCGGGGAGCTGTTTTTT.

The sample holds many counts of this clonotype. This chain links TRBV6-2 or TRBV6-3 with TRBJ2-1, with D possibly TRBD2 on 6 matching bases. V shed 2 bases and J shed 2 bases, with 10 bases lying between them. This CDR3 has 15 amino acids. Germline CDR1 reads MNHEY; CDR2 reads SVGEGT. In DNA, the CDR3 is TGTGCCAGCAGTTACCCGCCGGGGGCCTACAATGAGCAGTTCTTC. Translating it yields CASSYPPGAYNEQFF.

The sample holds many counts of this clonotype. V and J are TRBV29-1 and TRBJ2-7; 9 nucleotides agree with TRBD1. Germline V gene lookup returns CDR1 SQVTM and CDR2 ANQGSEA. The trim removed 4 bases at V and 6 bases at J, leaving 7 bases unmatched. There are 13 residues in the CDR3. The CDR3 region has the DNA TGCAGCGTTGCTCCGGGACAGGGTGCCGAGCAGTACTTC. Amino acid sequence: CSVAPGQGAEQYF.

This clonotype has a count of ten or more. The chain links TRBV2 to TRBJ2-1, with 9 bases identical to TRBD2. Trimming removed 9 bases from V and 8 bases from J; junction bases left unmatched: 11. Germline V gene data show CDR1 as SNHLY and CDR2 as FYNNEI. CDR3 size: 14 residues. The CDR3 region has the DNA TGTGCCAGGGGGGTAGCGGGAGTTTCCGATGAGCAGTTCTTC. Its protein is CARGVAGVSDEQFF.

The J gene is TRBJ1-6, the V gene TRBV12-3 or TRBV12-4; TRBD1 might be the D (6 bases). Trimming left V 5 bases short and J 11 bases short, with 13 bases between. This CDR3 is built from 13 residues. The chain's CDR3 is CASSSGQPTPLHF. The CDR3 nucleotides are TGTGCCAGCAGTAGTGGACAGCCGACACCCCTCCACTTT.

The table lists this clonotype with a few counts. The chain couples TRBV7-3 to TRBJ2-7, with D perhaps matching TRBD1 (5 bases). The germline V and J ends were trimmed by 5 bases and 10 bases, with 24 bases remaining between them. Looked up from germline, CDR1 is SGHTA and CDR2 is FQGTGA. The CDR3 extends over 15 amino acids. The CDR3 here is CASSLRVRTFAKQYF. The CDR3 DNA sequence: TGTGCCAGCAGCCTCAGAGTCCGGACATTCGCGAAACAGTACTTC.

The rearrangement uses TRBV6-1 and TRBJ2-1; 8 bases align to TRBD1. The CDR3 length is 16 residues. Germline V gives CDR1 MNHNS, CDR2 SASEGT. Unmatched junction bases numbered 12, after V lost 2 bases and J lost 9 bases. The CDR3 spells CASSEMWTGRLGEQFF. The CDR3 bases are TGTGCCAGCAGTGAAATGTGGACAGGGCGGCTGGGTGAGCAGTTCTTC.

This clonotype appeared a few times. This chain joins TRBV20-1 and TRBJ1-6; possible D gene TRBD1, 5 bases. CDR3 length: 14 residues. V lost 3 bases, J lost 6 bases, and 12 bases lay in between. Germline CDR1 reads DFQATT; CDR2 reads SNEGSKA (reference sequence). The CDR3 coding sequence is TGCAGTGCTAGCGTGACAGTACTTAATTCACCCCTCCACTTT. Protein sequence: CSASVTVLNSPLHF.

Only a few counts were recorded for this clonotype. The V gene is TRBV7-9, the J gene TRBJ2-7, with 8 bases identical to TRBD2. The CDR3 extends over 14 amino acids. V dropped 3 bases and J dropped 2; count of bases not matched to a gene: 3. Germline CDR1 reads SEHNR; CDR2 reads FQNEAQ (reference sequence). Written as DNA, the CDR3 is TGTGCCAGCAGCTTCACTAGCGGAACCTACGAGCAGTACTTC. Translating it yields CASSFTSGTYEQYF.

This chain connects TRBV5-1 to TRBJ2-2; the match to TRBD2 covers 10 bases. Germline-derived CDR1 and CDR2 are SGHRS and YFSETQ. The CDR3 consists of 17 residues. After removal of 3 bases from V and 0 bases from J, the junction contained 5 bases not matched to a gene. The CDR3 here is CASSSGLATTNTGELFF. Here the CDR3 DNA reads TGCGCCAGCAGCTCGGGACTAGCGACCACGAACACCGGGGAGCTGTTTTTT.

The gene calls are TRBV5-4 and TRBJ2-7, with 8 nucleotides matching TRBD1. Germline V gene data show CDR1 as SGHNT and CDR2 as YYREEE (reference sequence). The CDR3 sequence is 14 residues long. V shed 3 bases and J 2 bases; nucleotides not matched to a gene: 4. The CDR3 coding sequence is TGTGCCAGCAGCTCCGGACAGGGTCCCTACGAGCAGTACTTC. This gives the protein CASSSGQGPYEQYF.

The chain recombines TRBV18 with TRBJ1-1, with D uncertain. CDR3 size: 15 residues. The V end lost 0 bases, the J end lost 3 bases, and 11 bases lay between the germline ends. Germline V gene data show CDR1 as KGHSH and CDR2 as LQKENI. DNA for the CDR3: TGTGCCAGCTCACCACCCTGGGCTGGGGACACTGAAGCTTTCTTT. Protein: CASSPPWAGDTEAFF.

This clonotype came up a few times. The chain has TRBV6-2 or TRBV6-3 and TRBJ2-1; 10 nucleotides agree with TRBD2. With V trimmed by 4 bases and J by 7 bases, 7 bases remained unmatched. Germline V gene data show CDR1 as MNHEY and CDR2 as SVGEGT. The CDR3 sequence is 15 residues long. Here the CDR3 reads CASSLERGGRNEQFF. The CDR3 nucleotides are TGTGCCAGCAGTTTGGAGCGGGGGGGCCGGAATGAGCAGTTCTTC.

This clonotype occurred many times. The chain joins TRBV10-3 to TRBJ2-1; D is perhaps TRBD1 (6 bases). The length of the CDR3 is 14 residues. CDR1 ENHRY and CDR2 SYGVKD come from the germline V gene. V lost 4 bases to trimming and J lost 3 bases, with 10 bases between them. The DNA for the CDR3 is TGTGCCATCAGTGGGACAGATAACTACAATGAGCAGTTCTTC. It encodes CAISGTDNYNEQFF.

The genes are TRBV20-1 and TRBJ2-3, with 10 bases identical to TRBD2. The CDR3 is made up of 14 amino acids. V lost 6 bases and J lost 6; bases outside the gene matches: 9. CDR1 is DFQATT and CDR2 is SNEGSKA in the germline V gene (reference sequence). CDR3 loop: CSARLAGRGDTQYF. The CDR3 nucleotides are TGCAGTGCGCGACTAGCGGGTAGAGGGGATACGCAGTATTTT.

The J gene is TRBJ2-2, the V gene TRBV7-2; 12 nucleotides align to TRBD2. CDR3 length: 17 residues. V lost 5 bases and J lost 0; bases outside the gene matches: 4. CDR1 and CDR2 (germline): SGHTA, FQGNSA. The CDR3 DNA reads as TGTGCCAGCAGCATCCGACTAGCGGGAGCGAACACCGGGGAGCTGTTTTTT. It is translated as CASSIRLAGANTGELFF.

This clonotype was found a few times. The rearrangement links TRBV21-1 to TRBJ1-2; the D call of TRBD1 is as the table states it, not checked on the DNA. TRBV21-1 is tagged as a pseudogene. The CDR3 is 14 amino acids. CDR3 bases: TGTGCCAGCGCAAAAAGGGGACAGCTGTATGGCTACACCTTC. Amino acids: CASAKRGQLYGYTF.

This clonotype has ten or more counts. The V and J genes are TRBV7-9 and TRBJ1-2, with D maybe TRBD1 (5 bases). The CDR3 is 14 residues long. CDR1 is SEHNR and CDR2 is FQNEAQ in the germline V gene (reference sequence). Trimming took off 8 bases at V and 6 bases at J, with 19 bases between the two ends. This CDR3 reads CASESPGHIDGYTF. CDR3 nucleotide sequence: TGTGCCAGCGAGAGCCCCGGACACATAGATGGCTACACCTTC.

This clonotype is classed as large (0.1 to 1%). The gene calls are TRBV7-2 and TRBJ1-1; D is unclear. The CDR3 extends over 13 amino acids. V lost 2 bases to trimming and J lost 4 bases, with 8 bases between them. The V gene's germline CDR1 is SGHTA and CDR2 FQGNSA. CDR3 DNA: TGTGCCAGCAGCTTAAATCGGGGCACTGAAGCTTTCTTT. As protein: CASSLNRGTEAFF.

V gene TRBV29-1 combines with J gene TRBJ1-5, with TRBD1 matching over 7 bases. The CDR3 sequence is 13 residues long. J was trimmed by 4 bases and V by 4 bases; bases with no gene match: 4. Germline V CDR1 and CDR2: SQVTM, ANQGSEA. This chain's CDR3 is CSVGTGTNQPQHF. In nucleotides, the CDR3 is TGCAGCGTTGGGACAGGAACTAATCAGCCCCAGCATTTT.

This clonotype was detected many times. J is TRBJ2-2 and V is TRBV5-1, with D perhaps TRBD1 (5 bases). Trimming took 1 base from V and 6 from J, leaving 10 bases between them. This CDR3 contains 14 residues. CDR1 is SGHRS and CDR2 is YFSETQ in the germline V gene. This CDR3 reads CASSLQGAPGELFF. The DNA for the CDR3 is TGCGCCAGCAGCTTGCAGGGCGCCCCCGGGGAGCTGTTTTTT.

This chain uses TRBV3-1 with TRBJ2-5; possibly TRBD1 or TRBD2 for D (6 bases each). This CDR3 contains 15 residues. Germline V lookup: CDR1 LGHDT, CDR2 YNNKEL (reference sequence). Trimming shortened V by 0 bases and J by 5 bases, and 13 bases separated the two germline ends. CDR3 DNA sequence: TGTGCCAGCAGCCAAGACGTAGGGGGGACCGAGACCCAGTACTTC. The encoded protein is CASSQDVGGTETQYF.

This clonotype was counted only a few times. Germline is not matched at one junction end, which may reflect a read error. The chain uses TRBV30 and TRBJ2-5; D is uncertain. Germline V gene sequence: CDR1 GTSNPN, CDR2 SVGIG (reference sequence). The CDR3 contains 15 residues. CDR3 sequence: CVWSVPRPYQETQYF. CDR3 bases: TGTGTCTGGAGTGTACCTCGACCGTACCAAGAGACCCAGTACTTC.

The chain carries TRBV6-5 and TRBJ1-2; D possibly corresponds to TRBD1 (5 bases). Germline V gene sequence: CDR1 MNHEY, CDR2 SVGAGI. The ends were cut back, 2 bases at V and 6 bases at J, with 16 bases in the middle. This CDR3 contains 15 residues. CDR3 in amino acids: CASSYAGTRENGYTF. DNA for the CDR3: TGTGCCAGCAGTTACGCAGGGACGAGGGAGAATGGCTACACCTTC.